The clone carrying this T cell receptor (beta chain) was counted ten times or more. The antigen is undetermined. At one end, the junction sequence differs from germline, possibly due to a read error. This CDR3 comprises 13 residues. Germline CDR1 SGHRS, CDR2 YFSETQ. This record belongs to a study of T-cell reconstitution after alpha-beta-depleted transplantation in children. Study results and limitations: Hyperexpanded clones declined; after one year, newly produced T cells mostly supplied diversity. After transplant, at about two months, alpha-beta T cells were reportedly derived from several hundred expanded graft clones.

Construction of the TCRbeta library involved unique molecular identifiers. In TCRdb, the PCR reads were re-called with MiXCR into one record per CDR3 protein. In the table there are around 580,000 distinct CDR3 sequences, 25% to 30% of which are singletons. This material consisted of PBMCs, taken before TCRalphabeta/CD19-depleted stem cell transplant. The chain uses TRBV5-1 and TRBJ2-7; 7 bases map to TRBD1. The source is a boy less than two years old with Wiskott-Aldrich syndrome, due to receive a stem cell transplant. The CDR3 nucleotides are TGTGCCAGCAGTTTAAACAGGGGCTACGAGCAGTACTTC. Protein: CASSLNRGYEQYF.